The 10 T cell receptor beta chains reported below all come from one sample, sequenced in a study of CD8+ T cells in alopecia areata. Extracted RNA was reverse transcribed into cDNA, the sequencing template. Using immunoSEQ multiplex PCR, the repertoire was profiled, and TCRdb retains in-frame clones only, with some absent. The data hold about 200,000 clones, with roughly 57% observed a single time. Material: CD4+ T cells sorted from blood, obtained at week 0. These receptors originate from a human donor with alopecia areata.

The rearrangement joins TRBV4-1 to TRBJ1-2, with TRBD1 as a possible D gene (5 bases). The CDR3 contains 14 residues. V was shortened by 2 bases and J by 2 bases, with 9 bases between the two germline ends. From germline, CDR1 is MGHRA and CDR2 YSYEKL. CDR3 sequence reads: CASSQPGTNYGYTF. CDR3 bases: TGCGCCAGCAGCCAACCCGGGACCAACTATGGCTACACCTTC.

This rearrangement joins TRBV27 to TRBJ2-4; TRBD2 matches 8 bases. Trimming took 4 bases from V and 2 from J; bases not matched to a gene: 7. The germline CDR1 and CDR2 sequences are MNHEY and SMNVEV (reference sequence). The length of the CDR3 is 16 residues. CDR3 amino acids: CASSSPAGAPKNIQYF. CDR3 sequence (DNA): TGTGCCAGCAGTTCCCCAGCGGGAGCGCCCAAAAACATTCAGTACTTC.

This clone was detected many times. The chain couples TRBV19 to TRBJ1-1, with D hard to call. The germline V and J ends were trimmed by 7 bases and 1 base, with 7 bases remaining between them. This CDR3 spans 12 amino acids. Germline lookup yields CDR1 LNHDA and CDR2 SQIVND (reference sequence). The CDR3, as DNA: TGTGCCAGTAAAGCGTGGAACACTGAAGCTTTCTTT. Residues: CASKAWNTEAFF.

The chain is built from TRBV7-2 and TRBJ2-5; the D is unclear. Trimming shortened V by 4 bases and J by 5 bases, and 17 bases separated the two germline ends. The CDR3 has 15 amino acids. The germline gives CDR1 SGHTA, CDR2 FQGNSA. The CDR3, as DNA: TGTGCCAGCAGCTACTCTAACTTGGGTGGCGAGACCCAGTACTTC. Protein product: CASSYSNLGGETQYF.

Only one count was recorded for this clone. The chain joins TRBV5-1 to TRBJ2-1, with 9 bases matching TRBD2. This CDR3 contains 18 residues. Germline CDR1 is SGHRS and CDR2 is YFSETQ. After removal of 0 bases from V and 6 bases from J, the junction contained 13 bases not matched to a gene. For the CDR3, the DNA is TGCGCCAGCAGCTTGGCCCCTCTAGCGGGAAACCTAATCAATGAGCAGTTCTTC. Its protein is CASSLAPLAGNLINEQFF. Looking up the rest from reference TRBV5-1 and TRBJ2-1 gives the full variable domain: KAGVTQTPRYLIKTRGQQVTLSCSPISGHRSVSWYQQTPGQGLQFLFEYFSETQRNKGNFPGRFSGRQFSNSRSEMNVSTLELGDSALYLCASSLAPLAGNLINEQFFGPGTRLTVL.

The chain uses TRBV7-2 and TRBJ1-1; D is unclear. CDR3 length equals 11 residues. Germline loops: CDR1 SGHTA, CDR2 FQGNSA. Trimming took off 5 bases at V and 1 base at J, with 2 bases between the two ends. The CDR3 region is CASSENTEAFF. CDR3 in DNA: TGTGCCAGCAGCGAGAACACTGAAGCTTTCTTT.

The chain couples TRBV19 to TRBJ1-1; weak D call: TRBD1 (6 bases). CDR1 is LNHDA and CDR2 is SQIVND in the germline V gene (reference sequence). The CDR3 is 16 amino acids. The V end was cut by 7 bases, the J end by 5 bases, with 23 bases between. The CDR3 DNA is TGTGCCAGTACCCGCCCACAGGGTTCTCCCCTTACTGAAGCTTTCTTT. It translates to CASTRPQGSPLTEAFF.

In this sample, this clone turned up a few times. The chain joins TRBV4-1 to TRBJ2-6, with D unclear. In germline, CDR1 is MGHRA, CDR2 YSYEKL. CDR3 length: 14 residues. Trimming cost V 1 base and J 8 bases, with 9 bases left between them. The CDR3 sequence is CASSQVGGTNVLTF. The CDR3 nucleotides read TGCGCCAGCAGCCAAGTCGGCGGAACCAACGTCCTGACTTTC.

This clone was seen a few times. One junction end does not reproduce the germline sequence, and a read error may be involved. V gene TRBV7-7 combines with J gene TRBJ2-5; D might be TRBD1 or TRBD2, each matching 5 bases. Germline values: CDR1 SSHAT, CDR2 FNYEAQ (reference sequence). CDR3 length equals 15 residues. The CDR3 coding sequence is TGTGCTAGCAGCTCGGGACGTGGGATTGAGGAGACCCAGTACTTC. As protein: CASSSGRGIEETQYF.

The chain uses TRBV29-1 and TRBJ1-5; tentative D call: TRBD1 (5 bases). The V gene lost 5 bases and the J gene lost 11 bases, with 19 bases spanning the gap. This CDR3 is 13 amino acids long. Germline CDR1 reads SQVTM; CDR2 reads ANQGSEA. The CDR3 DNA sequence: TGCAGCGTTCAAACGGACTACGCAGGGTCCCAGCATTTT. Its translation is CSVQTDYAGSQHF. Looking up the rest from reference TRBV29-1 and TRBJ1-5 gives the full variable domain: SAVISQKPSRDICQRGTSLTIQCQVDSQVTMMFWYRQQPGQSLTLIATANQGSEATYESGFVIDKFPISRPNLTFSTLTVSNMSPEDSSIYLCSVQTDYAGSQHFGDGTRLSIL.